The TCR beta chain described here comes from a study of siplizumab effects on memory and regulatory T cells. Study results and caveats: With siplizumab, cumulative frequency of CD4+ memory-derived alloreactive sequences dropped significantly.

Unstimulated naive, memory, effector memory and TEMRA subsets from a few donor pairs were sequenced. Details on this clone: Antigen specificity is unknown.

Around 10^5 TCR templates underwent assay in every sample. Sequencing used immunoSEQ multiplex PCR; TCRdb keeps in-frame clones, though not all of them. The sample shows about 56,000 clones, just over 95% of them seen only once. The sample taken for sequencing was naive CD8+ T cells sorted from blood. The clonotype originates from a human donor in good health.

The CDR3 loop is CASSQGGTQYF. The CDR3 coding sequence is TGTGCCAGCAGCCAAGGTGGGACCCAGTACTTC. V gene TRBV2 combines with J gene TRBJ2-5; no reliable D call. The V end lost 6 bases, the J end lost 7 bases, and 9 bases lay between the germline ends. The CDR3 consists of 11 residues. Germline CDR1 is SNHLY and CDR2 is FYNNEI.